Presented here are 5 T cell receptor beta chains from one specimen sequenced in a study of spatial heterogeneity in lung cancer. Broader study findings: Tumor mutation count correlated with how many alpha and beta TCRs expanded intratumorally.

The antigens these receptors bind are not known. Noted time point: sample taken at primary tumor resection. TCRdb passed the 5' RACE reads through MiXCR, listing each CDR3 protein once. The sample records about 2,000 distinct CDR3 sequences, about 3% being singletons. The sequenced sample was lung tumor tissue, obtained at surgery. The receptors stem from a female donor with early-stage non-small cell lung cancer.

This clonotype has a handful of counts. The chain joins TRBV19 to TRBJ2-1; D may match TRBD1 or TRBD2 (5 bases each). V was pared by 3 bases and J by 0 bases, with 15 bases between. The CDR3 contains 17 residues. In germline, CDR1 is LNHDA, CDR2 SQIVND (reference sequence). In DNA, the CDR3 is TGTGCCAGTAGTATTCCTAGTAGGGGACGCTCCTACAATGAGCAGTTCTTC. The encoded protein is CASSIPSRGRSYNEQFF.

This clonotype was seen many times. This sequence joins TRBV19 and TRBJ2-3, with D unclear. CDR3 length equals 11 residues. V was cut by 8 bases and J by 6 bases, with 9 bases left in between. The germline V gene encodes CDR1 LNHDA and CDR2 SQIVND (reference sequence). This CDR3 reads CASRLWDTQYF. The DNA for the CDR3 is TGTGCCAGTCGACTGTGGGATACGCAGTATTTT.

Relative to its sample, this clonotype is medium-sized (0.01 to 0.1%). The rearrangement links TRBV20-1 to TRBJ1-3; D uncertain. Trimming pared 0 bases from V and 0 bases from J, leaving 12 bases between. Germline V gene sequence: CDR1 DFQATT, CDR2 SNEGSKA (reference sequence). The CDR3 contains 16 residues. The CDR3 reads CSARDTSHGSGNTIYF. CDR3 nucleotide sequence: TGCAGTGCTAGAGATACCAGCCATGGCTCTGGAAACACCATATATTTT.

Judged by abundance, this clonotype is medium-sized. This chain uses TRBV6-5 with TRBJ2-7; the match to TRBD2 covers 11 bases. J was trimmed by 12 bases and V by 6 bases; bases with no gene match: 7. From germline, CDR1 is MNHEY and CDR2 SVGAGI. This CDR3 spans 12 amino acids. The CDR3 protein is CASSVAGGPWYF. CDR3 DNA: TGTGCCAGCAGCGTAGCGGGGGGGCCGTGGTACTTC.

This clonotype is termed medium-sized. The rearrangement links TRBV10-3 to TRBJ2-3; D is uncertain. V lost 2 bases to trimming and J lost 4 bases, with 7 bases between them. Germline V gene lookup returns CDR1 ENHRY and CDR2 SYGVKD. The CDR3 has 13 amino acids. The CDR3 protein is CAISEVSADTQYF. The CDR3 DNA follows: TGTGCCATCAGTGAGGTATCGGCAGATACGCAGTATTTT.